This TCR beta chain was profiled in a study of human T cells and chemical hapten exposure. Study-level background: The study sensitized with 2% DPC on an approximately 2 cm by approximately 2 cm patch of upper inner arm skin.

Described time point: pre-sensitization, week 0. The treatment denotes: therapeutic diphenylcyclopropenone sensitization with weekly scalp DPC. Researchers sampled blood before each patch test went on. Total RNA was isolated from whole blood that had not been fractionated. J was trimmed by 10 bases and V by 7 bases; bases with no gene match: 20. The germline CDR1 and CDR2 sequences are SGHTA and FQGTGA. The CDR3 is 18 residues long. The table lists this clonotype with a few counts. TCRdb reprocessed the RACE reads with MiXCR, giving one entry per CDR3 protein. The table lists 80,000 to 95,000 distinct CDR3 sequences, 9.6% of them singletons.

This TCR was recovered from a woman in her thirties or forties with alopecia areata. Some clones in this sample may be carry-over from other donors' samples. The V call is TRBV7-3, the J call TRBJ2-1; 12 nucleotides agree with TRBD2. The sample in question was whole blood, obtained in connection with sensitization to the hapten diphenylcyclopropenone (DPC). DNA for the CDR3: TGTGCCAGCACCTCCTCACCCCCACTAGCGGGGGGCCCCAGAGAGCAGTTCTTC. Translation gives CASTSSPPLAGGPREQFF.